In this sample, the clone carrying this TCR beta chain turned up many times. The entry originates in a study of T-cell reconstitution after alpha-beta-depleted transplantation in children. The germline V and J ends were trimmed by 0 bases and 4 bases, with 13 bases remaining between them. CDR3 length: 15 residues. Germline V gene sequence: CDR1 SGHRS, CDR2 YFSETQ. Unique molecular identifiers were incorporated when the TCRbeta library was constructed. Using its own MiXCR run on the PCR reads, TCRdb lists one record per CDR3 protein. This table holds some 500,000 distinct CDR3 sequences, roughly 18% found once.

V and J are TRBV5-1 and TRBJ2-5; possible D gene TRBD1, 6 bases. Sequenced here: PBMCs from the stem cell graft donor, sampled from the stem cell graft. This clonotype was sampled from a human donor who donated a stem cell graft to a child with acute lymphoblastic leukemia. This chain's CDR3 is CASSLGPKGGETQYF. In nucleotides, the CDR3 is TGCGCCAGCAGCTTGGGGCCTAAAGGGGGAGAGACCCAGTACTTC.